One T cell receptor (beta chain) is described in this entry. Only one count was recorded for this clone. It lacks a known antigen. No base-level quality is on record; no much larger clone is a single base apart. The entry originates in a study of cytomegalovirus exposure and HLA in healthy donors (dated by TCRdb to about 2017). Regarding the study in general: An earlier analysis of roughly 570 of the donors reported 250 to 350 Gb of sequence data and 117 million unique TCR beta sequences obtained from 180 million or so T cells. Rather than using new phenotypic data, the later analysis identified candidate immune exposures from TCR beta sequences and from how often those sequences occurred across donors. Roughly 5 DR-DQ haplotypes were handled as single units for association and clustering, since linkage in the cohort was strong. Donor age, sex, ethnicity and CMV serostatus were collected together with the repertoire data. An early release that covered 640 HLA-typed donors contained 300 to 350 gigabases of sequencing data and some 87 million unique TCR sequences. Of the approximately 400 genotyped donors, over 65% fell in the genetic ancestry cluster associated with self-reported Caucasian donors. The number of typed donors differed by locus: roughly 629-640 for A, B, C, DRB1 and DQB1; 500 to 550 for DQA1; 600 to 610 for DPA1; and about 470 for DPB1. The study was designed to test whether signatures of past pathogen exposure could be identified by cataloging public T cell receptors. The T cell repertoires of some 670 subjects were profiled by immunosequencing and related to cytomegalovirus serostatus. Both class I and class II loci were covered by HLA typing, at four-digit resolution. A later analysis re-analyzed previously published TCR beta repertoires from 650 to 800 donors and added high-resolution HLA genotyping to study TCR occurrence patterns. Among some 400 genotyped donors of the cohort, an average of around 240,000 unique TCR beta nucleotide sequences were sequenced per donor, 15% to 20% of them non-productive. An earlier analysis of 587 of the donors used high-throughput TCR beta sequencing to judge whether each TCR beta V gene segment behaved as functional or pseudogenic. In a later genetic analysis, genome-wide SNP genotypes for about 55% of the roughly 670 donors were used, and that subset was treated as a discovery cohort. To predict cytomegalovirus infection status, the study combined high-throughput TCR immunosequencing, statistical association of individual TCRs with disease status, and machine learning. Every repertoire in the discovery cohort had been generated on one and the same sequencing platform. Along with the approximately 600-subject first cohort, a separate validation cohort of over 90 different subjects was used. Points the paper makes about the study in general: For the cohort, immune exposure information was limited to CMV serostatus. Linkage disequilibrium might explain the correlated functional status among segregating V segments, but an unknown experimental factor could not be ruled out. Because some donors lacked HLA typing at each locus, the association tests relied only on the typed subset. The study gave a list of 150 to 200 TCR beta chains associated with cytomegalovirus. In a later analysis, TCR association rates were found to vary across HLA loci, with the most associated TCRs seen for DRB1 alleles and the fewest for HLA-C alleles. Compared with the approximately 720-donor mean, donors in an Asian-associated ancestry cluster had fewer N-insertions in productive TCRs, according to a later genetic analysis. Because the 87-base-pair reads could not distinguish some IMGT-functional V segments, including TRBV6-2 and TRBV6-3, those segments were excluded. The presence/absence analyses assumed that sequencing depth was roughly uniform across donors, and that assumption may not be true. In an earlier analysis of approximately 590 of the donors, most TCR beta V segments appeared in productive rearrangements about 87% or about 30% of the time, broadly matching IMGT annotations. Strong co-occurrence of HLA alleles, especially DR and DQ, made assigning TCR associations to individual alleles difficult. In a later analysis, several top co-occurrence clusters were reported to appear linked to parvovirus B19, influenza, CMV and Epstein-Barr virus. A later analysis found that most CMV-associated TCR beta chains appeared HLA-restricted, with HLA associations seemingly driven largely by CMV exposure. Three of the identified cytomegalovirus-associated TCR beta chains were confirmed in vitro to be specific for cytomegalovirus antigens. A cluster of highly shared sequence variants was judged likely to be a technical artifact of the sequencing pipeline. Only TCR beta chains were sequenced in this cohort, and the absence of alpha or paired-chain data limited detectable features. Most TCR sequences were seen in very few donors, while some public TCRs were found in many individuals. It was suggested by the authors that the approach could potentially be generalized to other disease states and immunological phenotypes. Some 15 rarely observed V segments, including chromosome 9 orphons, were excluded from the earlier analysis of some 590 of the donors because counts were too low. An association between a missense DCLRE1C variant and V-gene and J-gene trimming of TCR beta chains was found in a later genetic analysis and replicated in an independent cohort. In both the original and validation cohorts, the classifier was reported to diagnose cytomegalovirus status with high specificity and sensitivity. Specific HLA alleles were associated with 15,000 to 20,000 TCR beta sequences at a false discovery rate of 0.05 in a later analysis. A further reported finding was that TCR beta sequences accurately predicted the HLA-A and HLA-B alleles for most subjects in the first cohort. A later analysis found that HLA-associated TCR beta chains were more clonally expanded and had lower generation probabilities than equally common non-associated chains.

Clipping removes 1 base from V and 2 bases from J, with 4 as the unmatched junction base count. From cysteine to phenylalanine, the CDR3 is 15 amino acids long. The only DNA kept is the CDR3, 45 bases in frame from the first base. The germline V gene encodes CDR1 SEHNR and CDR2 FQNEAQ (reference sequence). The method behind the library was the immunoSEQ multiplex PCR assay. For the multiplex PCR, a mixture combining 60 forward primers for TCR Vbeta segments and 13 reverse primers for TCR Jbeta segments was used. The CDR3 region of rearranged TCR beta genes was amplified from genomic DNA with a multiplex PCR assay. Amplified TCR beta libraries were sequenced as 87-base-pair reads on the Illumina HiSeq System. In the paper's pipeline: In a later analysis, tens of millions of unique TCR beta chains were counted across the approximately 640 repertoires, and approximately 11 million of these chains were shared by at least two donors. Raw reads were error-corrected and collapsed into unique sequences by a nearest-neighbor algorithm in which closely related sequences were merged to remove PCR and sequencing errors. V, D and J gene segments were assigned by aligning CDR3 sequences to IMGT reference sequences. For a sequence to be retained, a match of at least six nucleotides to both a V gene segment and a J gene segment was required. Rearrangements were classified as productive when the CDR3 lacked stop codons and remained in frame with V and J, and all other rearrangements were classified as non-productive. CDR3 was defined according to IMGT convention as the region running from the second conserved V-encoded cysteine to the conserved J-encoded phenylalanine. Sequences without an unambiguous match to a single V gene segment were excluded from the earlier analysis of about 600 of the donors. An earlier analysis of over 450 of the donors classified V segments as functional when productive rearrangements were above 56.7% and as segregating when the standard deviation between donors was above 5%. A statistical classification framework was built for diagnosing cytomegalovirus status from the catalog of TCR beta chain sequences. In a later analysis, V and J genes were assigned by comparing TCR nucleotide sequences against IMGT/GENE-DB human TR gene sequences. The TCRdist pipeline was used in a later analysis to assign CDR3 sequences and most-parsimonious VDJ recombination scenarios. A later analysis defined each TCR beta chain by its CDR3 amino acid sequence plus V-gene family, and excluded reads lacking a unique V-gene family. A later analysis removed 600 or so highly shared, low-generation-probability nucleotide sequences to deal with suspected cross-contamination and a sequencing artifact. For each public chain, a later analysis derived a clonal expansion index from normalized ranks of inferred template counts within each repertoire. A later analysis computed generation probabilities with a VDJ recombination model fitted to out-of-frame rearrangements, and checked the results against IGoR. A later analysis scored TCR-TCR, TCR-HLA and TCR-CMV co-occurrence with hypergeometric tests, applying a repertoire-size bias correction to TCR pairs. In a later analysis, false discovery rates were estimated by permuting HLA or CMV assignments 20 times. In a later analysis, co-occurring TCRs were grouped using DBSCAN, with TCRdist sequence similarity added in when clustering inside HLA-allele-positive subsets. For co-occurrence clustering, repertoires with fewer than 30,000 or more than 120,000 public chains were excluded, along with five repertoires with anomalous nucleotide sharing. The table comes from immuneACCESS by way of TCRdb, which keeps in-frame sequences with V and J called. Part of the clones is missing from these tables; in studies checked, under half for an unresolved V gene and the rest for unknown reasons. V and J calls and clone size are given by that table; D and trimming were obtained from the DNA. The sample table holds more than 150,000 clones, of which more than 75% were seen once. The ten largest clones take up around 2% of the sample.

In total, over 600 healthy bone marrow donors made up the cohort. Cohort members were all nominally healthy when sampled, although unrecorded immune exposures were likely present. The donor was CMV seronegative and belonged to the group of 352 seronegative cohort members. Every donor gave a peripheral blood sample, and the peripheral blood mononuclear cells from that sample were used for TCR beta sequencing. The Qiagen DNeasy Blood Extraction Kit was used to extract genomic DNA from the blood cell samples. This sequence was found in a woman between 18 and 29 years old in good health and CMV-seronegative. The sequencing input was PBMCs. Recombination linked TRBV7-9 to TRBJ2-5; 7 of the junction bases match TRBD1. DNA sequence: TGTGCCAGCAGCTTAGGGGGACAGCCTCAAGAGACCCAGTACTTC. This sequence encodes CASSLGGQPQETQYF.